This TCR beta chain came from a study of blood T cell repertoires in COVID-19. Study-level information: Collection of acute and convalescent COVID-19 samples took place in the United States, Italy and Spain. T cells, B-cell-depleted T cells, or PBMCs provided the cDNA or gDNA that served as material.

In the original workflow: Amplifying reference gene primers gave estimates of nucleated cell counts. Assay: immunoSEQ multiplex PCR; the TCRdb copy retains only in-frame clones and omits some. That table is the source of V, J and clone size, and D and trimming were worked out from the DNA. This sample has roughly 190,000 clones, with about 87% found just once. This CDR3 has 14 residues. CDR1 LGHNT and CDR2 FRNRAP come from the germline V gene. Trimming left V 3 bases short and J 2 bases short, with 8 bases between. This sequence joins TRBV12-5 and TRBJ2-1; possible D gene TRBD1, 5 bases. This sequence was found in a man aged 18 to 29 with active or convalescent COVID-19. Sequencing was carried out using peripheral blood. CDR3 nucleotides: TGTGCTAGTGGTTTTGGGGCAGCCTACAATGAGCAGTTCTTC. Its translation is CASGFGAAYNEQFF.